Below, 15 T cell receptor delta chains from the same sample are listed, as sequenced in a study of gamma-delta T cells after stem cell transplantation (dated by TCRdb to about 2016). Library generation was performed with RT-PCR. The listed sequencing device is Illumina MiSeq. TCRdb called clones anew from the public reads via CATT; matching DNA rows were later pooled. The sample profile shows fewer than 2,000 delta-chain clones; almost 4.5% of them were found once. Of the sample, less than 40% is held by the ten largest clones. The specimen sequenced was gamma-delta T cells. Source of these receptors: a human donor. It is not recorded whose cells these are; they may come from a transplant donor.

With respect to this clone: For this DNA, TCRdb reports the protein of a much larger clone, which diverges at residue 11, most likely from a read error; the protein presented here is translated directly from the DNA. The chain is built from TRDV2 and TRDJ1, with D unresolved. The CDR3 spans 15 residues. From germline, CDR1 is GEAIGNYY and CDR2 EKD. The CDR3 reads CACDTVGRYTNKLIF. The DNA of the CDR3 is TGTGCCTGTGACACCGTTGGAAGGTACACCAATAAACTCATCTTT.

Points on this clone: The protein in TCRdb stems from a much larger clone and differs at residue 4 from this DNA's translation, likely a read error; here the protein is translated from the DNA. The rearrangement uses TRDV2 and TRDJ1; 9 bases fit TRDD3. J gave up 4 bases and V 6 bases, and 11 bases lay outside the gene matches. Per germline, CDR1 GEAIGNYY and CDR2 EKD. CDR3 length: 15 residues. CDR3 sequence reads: CACYRLGDRGDKLIF. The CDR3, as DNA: TGTGCCTGTTACCGCCTGGGGGATCGAGGCGATAAACTCATCTTT.

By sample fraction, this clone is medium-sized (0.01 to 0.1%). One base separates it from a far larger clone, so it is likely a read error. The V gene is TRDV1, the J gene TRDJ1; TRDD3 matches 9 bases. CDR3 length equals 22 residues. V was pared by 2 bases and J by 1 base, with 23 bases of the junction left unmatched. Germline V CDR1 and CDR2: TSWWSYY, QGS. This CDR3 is CALGESPISYYWGTRGTDKLIF. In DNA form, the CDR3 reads TGTGCTCTTGGGGAAAGCCCCATATCTTATTACTGGGGGACCAGGGGCACCGATAAACTCATCTTT.

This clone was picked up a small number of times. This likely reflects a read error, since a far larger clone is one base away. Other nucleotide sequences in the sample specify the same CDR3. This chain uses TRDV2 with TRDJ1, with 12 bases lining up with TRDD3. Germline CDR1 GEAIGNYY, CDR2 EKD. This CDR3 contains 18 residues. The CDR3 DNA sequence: TGTGCCTGTGACACCTTGGCTCTGGGGGATACGGACACCGACAAACTCATCTTT. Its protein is CACDTLALGDTDTDKLIF.

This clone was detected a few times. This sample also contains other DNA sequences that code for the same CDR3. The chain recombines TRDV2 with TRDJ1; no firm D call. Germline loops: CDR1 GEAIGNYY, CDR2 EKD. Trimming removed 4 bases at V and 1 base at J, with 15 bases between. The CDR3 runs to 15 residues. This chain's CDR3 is CACEWMGATTDKLIF. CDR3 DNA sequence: TGTGCCTGTGAATGGATGGGAGCCACCACCGATAAACTCATCTTT.

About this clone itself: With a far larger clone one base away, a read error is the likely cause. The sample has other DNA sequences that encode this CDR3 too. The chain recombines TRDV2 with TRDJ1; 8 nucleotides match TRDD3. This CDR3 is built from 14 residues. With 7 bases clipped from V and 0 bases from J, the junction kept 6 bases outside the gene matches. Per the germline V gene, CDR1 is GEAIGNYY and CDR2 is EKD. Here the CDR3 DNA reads TGTGCCTGCGACCGACTGGGGGACACCGATAAACTCATCTTT. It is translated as CACDRLGDTDKLIF.

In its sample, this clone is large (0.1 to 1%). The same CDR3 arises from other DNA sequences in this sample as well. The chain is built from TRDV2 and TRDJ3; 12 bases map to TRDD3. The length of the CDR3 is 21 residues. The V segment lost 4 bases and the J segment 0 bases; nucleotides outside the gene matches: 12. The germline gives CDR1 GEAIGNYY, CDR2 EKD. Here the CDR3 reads CACDRLLGDTPSSWDTRQMFF. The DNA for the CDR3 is TGTGCCTGTGATCGTTTACTGGGGGATACCCCTAGCTCCTGGGACACCCGACAGATGTTTTTC.

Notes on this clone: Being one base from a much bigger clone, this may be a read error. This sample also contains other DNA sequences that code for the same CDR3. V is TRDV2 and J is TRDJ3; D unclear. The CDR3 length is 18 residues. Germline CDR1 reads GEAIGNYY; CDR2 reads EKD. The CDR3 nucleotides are TGTGCCTGCGACACCGTAGACCCTAGCTCCTGGGACACCCGACAGATGTTTTTC. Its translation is CACDTVDPSSWDTRQMFF.

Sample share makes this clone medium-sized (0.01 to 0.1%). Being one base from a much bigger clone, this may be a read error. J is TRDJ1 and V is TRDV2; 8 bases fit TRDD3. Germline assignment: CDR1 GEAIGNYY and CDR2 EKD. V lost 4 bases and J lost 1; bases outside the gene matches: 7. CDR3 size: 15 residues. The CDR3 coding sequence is TGTGCCTGTGAACCACTGGGGGCCCTCACCGATAAACTCATCTTT. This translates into CACEPLGALTDKLIF.

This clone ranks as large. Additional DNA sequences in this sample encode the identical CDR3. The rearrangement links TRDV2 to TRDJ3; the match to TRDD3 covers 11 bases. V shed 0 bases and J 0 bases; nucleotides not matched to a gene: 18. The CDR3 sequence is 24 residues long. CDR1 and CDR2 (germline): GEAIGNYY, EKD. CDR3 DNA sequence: TGTGCCTGTGACACCATATCAGAGACCTCGCCTGGGGGATACAGCTCCTGGGACACCCGACAGATGTTTTTC. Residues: CACDTISETSPGGYSSWDTRQMFF.

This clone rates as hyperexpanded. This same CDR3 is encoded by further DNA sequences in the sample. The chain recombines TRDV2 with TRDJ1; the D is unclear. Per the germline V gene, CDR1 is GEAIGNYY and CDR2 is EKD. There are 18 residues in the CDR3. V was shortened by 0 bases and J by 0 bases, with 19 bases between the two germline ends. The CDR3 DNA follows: TGTGCCTGTGACACCTTGTCCGGTCCCTCTACATACACCGATAAACTCATCTTT. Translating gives CACDTLSGPSTYTDKLIF.

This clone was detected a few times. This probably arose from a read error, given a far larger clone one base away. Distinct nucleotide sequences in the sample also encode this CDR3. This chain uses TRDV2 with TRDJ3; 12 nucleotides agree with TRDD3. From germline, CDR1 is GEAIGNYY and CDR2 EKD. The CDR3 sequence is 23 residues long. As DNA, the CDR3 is TGTGCCTGTGACATCGTGTTGACTGGGGGATACCCTGTGGGCTCCTGGGACACCCGGCAGATGTTTTTC. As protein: CACDIVLTGGYPVGSWDTRQMFF.

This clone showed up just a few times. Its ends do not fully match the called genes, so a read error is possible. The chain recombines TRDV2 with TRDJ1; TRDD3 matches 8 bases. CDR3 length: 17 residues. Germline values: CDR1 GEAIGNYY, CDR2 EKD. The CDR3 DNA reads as TGTGCCTGTGACACCATCCTGGGATACGGGGGCACCGATAAACTCACCTTT. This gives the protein CACDTILGYGGTDKLTF.

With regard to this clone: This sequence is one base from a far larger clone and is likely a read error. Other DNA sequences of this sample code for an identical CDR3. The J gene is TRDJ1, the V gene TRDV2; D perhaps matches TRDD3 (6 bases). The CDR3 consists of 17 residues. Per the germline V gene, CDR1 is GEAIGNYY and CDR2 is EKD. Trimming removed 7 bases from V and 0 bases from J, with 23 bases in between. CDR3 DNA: TGTGCCTGCGATAGGCTGCTGGGGCACCAGAACACCGATAAACTCATCTTT. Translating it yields CACDRLLGHQNTDKLIF.

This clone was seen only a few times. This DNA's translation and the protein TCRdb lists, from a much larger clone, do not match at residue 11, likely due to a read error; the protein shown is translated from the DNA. CDR3 bases: TGTGCCTGTGACAACCTGGGGGATCAGGACTATAAACTCATCTTT. It codes for CACDNLGDQDYKLIF. The rearrangement links TRDV2 to TRDJ1; 9 nucleotides align to TRDD3. V was clipped by 2 bases and J by 6 bases; unmatched bases: 9. The germline gives CDR1 GEAIGNYY, CDR2 EKD. This CDR3 has 15 amino acids.